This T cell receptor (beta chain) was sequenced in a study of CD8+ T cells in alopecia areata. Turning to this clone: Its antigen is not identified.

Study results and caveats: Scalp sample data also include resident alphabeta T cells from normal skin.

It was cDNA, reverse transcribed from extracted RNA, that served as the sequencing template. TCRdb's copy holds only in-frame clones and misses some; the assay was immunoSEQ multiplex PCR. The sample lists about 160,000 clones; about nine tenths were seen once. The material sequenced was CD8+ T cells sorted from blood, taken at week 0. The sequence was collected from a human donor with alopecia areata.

DNA for the CDR3: TGTGCCAGCAGCCAAGATGGCCACCAGCGGGGAATGTACCAAGAGACCCAGTACTTC. Its protein is CASSQDGHQRGMYQETQYF. The gene calls are TRBV4-2 and TRBJ2-5, with TRBD2 identical over 7 bases. Per germline, CDR1 LGHNA and CDR2 YNFKEQ. Trimming cost V 0 bases and J 0 bases; bases outside gene matches: 13. The CDR3 runs to 19 residues.